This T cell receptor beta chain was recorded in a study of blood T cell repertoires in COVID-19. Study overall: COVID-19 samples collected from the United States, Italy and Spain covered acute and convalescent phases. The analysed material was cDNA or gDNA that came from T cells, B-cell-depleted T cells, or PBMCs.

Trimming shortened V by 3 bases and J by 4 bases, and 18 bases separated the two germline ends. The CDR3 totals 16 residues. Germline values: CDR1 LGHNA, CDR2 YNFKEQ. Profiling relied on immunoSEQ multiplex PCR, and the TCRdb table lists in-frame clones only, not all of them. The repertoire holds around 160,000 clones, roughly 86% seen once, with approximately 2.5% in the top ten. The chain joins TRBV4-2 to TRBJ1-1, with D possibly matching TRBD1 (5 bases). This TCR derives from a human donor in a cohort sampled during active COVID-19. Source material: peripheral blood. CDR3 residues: CASSHPKERGFTEAFF. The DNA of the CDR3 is TGTGCCAGCAGCCACCCAAAGGAAAGGGGCTTCACTGAAGCTTTCTTT.